This T cell receptor (beta chain) was retrieved from a study of shared T cell receptors in the human thymus (dated by TCRdb to 2020 to 2023). General notes on the study: The study examined how the human thymus generates shared, self-reactive T-cell receptor alpha chains.

The library was made by the immunoSEQ multiplex PCR assay. TCRdb limited this immuneACCESS table to in-frame rearrangements with V and J called. A share of clones is missing; checked studies link under half to unresolved V genes, and the rest is unexplained. The sample table records about 380,000 clones; approximately 95% of these occur just once. The leading ten clones occupy approximately 0.018% of the sample. Turning to this clone: What this receptor recognizes is not known. No clone much larger than this one lies a single base away; base qualities are absent.

The CDR3 contains 13 residues, cysteine and phenylalanine counted. CDR3 DNA only is kept here, 39 bases in frame from base 1. The germline V gene encodes CDR1 SQVTM and CDR2 ANQGSEA. V drops 4 bases and J drops 8 bases, leaving 17 bases in between. The sequencing sample was made of thymocytes. The V and J genes are TRBV29-1 and TRBJ1-2, with the D segment identity uncertain. This TCR was sampled from a human donor. For the CDR3, the sequence is CSVALDGGKGYTF. The DNA sequence is as follows: TGCAGCGTTGCTCTGGACGGAGGCAAGGGCTACACCTTC. Reference TRBV29-1 and TRBJ1-2 genes cover what lies past the CDR3, so the full variable domain is SAVISQKPSRDICQRGTSLTIQCQVDSQVTMMFWYRQQPGQSLTLIATANQGSEATYESGFVIDKFPISRPNLTFSTLTVSNMSPEDSSIYLCSVALDGGKGYTFGSGTRLTVV.